A single sample is the source of the 6 T cell receptor beta chains below, sequenced in a study of monozygotic twins with inflammatory bowel disease. From its re-call of the 5' RACE reads, TCRdb lists each CDR3 protein once, without DNA. The sample table sets out around 140,000 distinct CDR3 sequences. Specimen: blood. The receptors originated from a human donor with ulcerative colitis or Crohn's disease, or a healthy co-twin of an affected twin (not recorded which).

This CDR3 reads CSATGSWNEQFF. This rearrangement joins TRBV29-1 to TRBJ2-1. The CDR3 totals 12 residues. The germline gives CDR1 SQVTM, CDR2 ANQGSEA.

CDR3 sequence reads: CATSAGDSTYEQYF. The chain recombines TRBV24-1 with TRBJ2-7; there is no DNA to check the TCRdb D call of TRBD2. From germline, CDR1 is KGHDR and CDR2 SFDVKD. The CDR3 spans 14 residues.

The chain couples TRBV15 to TRBJ1-2. The germline V gene encodes CDR1 LNHNV and CDR2 YYDKDF (reference sequence). The CDR3 covers 15 residues. The chain's CDR3 is CATSTTLRASDGYTF.

The CDR3: CASKNDGSSSPQHF. This chain uses TRBV6-1 with TRBJ1-5. CDR1 and CDR2 from the germline V gene are MNHNS and SASEGT. The CDR3 is made up of 14 amino acids.

The chain employs TRBV2 and TRBJ1-2; with no DNA, the TCRdb D assignment of TRBD1 cannot be verified. Germline V CDR1 and CDR2: SNHLY, FYNNEI. CDR3 length: 14 residues. CDR3 residues: CASRSAGVNYGYTF.

V is TRBV6-5 and J is TRBJ1-5; TCRdb's D call of TRBD1 is untestable without DNA. CDR1 and CDR2 from the germline V gene are MNHEY and SVGAGI. This CDR3 spans 15 amino acids. The CDR3 loop reads CASSYSRAPNQPQHF.